Listed here are 20 T cell receptor beta chains from one sample, sequenced in a study of tumor-infiltrating lymphocytes in primary liver carcinoma. Co-extraction yielded RNA and DNA from around 20-30 mg of unsorted bulk tissue. A constant-region primer served to make TCR beta cDNA from roughly 500 ng total RNA. Sequencing libraries for TCR beta derived from three nested multiplex PCR rounds that used slightly modified ARM-PCR. TRBV1-TRBV30 forward primers paired with a C-beta reverse primer were used in the first two PCR rounds, which ran approximately 10 cycles each. TCRdb fed the multiplex PCR reads into MiXCR, producing one record per CDR3 protein. The sample holds about 21,000 distinct CDR3 sequences, almost 80% seen once. Sequenced input: liver tumor tissue from sampling region 1. Noted subset: tumor region T1, superior pole. These receptor sequences come from a woman aged 25-40 years with primary liver carcinoma and hepatitis B virus infection.

This clonotype was seen ten or more times. One junction end does not reproduce the germline sequence, and a read error may be involved. The rearrangement joins TRBV2 to TRBJ2-7, with unresolved D. Germline V CDR1 and CDR2: SNHLY, FYNNEI. CDR3 length equals 15 residues. The CDR3 coding sequence is TGTGCCAGCAGTGAAGGGTGGGCGGTTACCTACGAGCAATACTTC. Its translation is CASSEGWAVTYEQYF.

About this clonotype itself: Mismatch with germline at one junction end may stem from a read error. The J gene is TRBJ2-3, the V gene TRBV5-5, with D perhaps TRBD1 or TRBD2 (6 bases each). CDR3 size: 16 residues. CDR1 is SGHKS and CDR2 is YYEKEE in the germline V gene (reference sequence). The CDR3 nucleotides are TGTACCAGCAGCTTTGTCGTGGAGGGGGGCACAGATACGCATTATTTT. This gives the protein CTSSFVVEGGTDTHYF. The full variable domain, with the rest looked up from reference TRBV5-5 and TRBJ2-3, is DAGVTQSPTHLIKTRGQQVTLRCSPISGHKSVSWYQQVLGQGPQFIFQYYEKEERGRGNFPDRFSARQFPNYSSELNVNALLLGDSALYLCTSSFVVEGGTDTHYFGPGTRLTVL.

On this clonotype: One end of the junction varies from germline; a read error may be responsible. In DNA form, the CDR3 reads TGTGTCAGCTGCCTTACTAACGGGAGGTTCCCAGGCGATGAGCAGTTCTTC. It specifies CVSCLTNGRFPGDEQFF. The V and J genes are TRBV11-2 and TRBJ2-1; 7 positions match TRBD2. The V gene's germline CDR1 is SGHAT and CDR2 FQNNGV. The CDR3 runs 17 residues.

In regard to this clonotype: This CDR3 fails to terminate in the conserved phenylalanine or tryptophan, so it likely reflects a read error. V usage is TRBV6-2 or TRBV6-3 and J usage is TRBJ1-5; D call uncertain. Germline-derived CDR1 and CDR2 are MNHEY and SVGEGT. This CDR3 has 13 residues. Trimming took 5 bases from V and 3 from J, leaving 8 bases between them. CDR3 protein: CASSNRDNQPQHH. DNA of the CDR3: TGTGCCAGCAGTAACCGGGACAATCAGCCCCAGCATCAT.

About this clonotype itself: An end of the junction differs from the germline gene, which may be a read error. The chain has TRBV5-1 and TRBJ2-1, with TRBD2 as a possible D gene (6 bases). Germline-derived CDR1 and CDR2 are SGHRS and YFSETQ. The CDR3 is 14 residues long. CDR3 bases: TGTGCCAGCAGATCAAACGCGGGGTACAATGAGCAGTTCTTC. Translating gives CASRSNAGYNEQFF.

In the case of this clonotype: At one boundary the junction diverges from the germline segment, which might be a read error. CDR3 nucleotide sequence: TGCGACAGCAGTCAGCTACAGGATAGCTCCTACGAGCAGTACTTC. Translation gives CDSSQLQDSSYEQYF. The chain uses TRBV4-3 and TRBJ2-7, with D possibly TRBD1 on 5 matching bases. This CDR3 has 15 residues. Germline-derived CDR1 and CDR2 are LGHNA and YSLEER.

This clonotype was recorded a few times. The V and J genes are TRBV5-6 and TRBJ2-4; D not resolved. The CDR3 loop spans 15 amino acids. In germline, CDR1 is SGHDT, CDR2 YYEEEE. V lost 5 bases and J lost 2, with 14 bases in between. The CDR3, as DNA: TGTGCCAGCAGTCAACGGATGGTAACCAAAAACATTCAGTACTTC. It is translated as CASSQRMVTKNIQYF.

The CDR3 loop is CTVGRRDTGELFF. The CDR3 coding sequence is TGCACCGTCGGGAGACGGGACACCGGGGAGCTGTTTTTT. V and J are TRBV29-1 and TRBJ2-2, with D perhaps matching TRBD2 (6 bases). The CDR3 totals 13 residues. Germline CDR1 is SQVTM and CDR2 is ANQGSEA.

Comments on this clonotype: The CDR3 does not close with the conserved phenylalanine or tryptophan, likely indicating a read error. The chain carries TRBV6-2 or TRBV6-3 and TRBJ2-2; TRBD2 agrees at 9 bases. The CDR3 runs 14 residues. The trim removed 8 bases at V and 3 bases at J, leaving 4 bases unmatched. Germline values: CDR1 MNHEY, CDR2 SVGEGT. CDR3 region: CASCVAGDTGELFY. In DNA, the CDR3 is TGTGCCAGCTGCGTAGCGGGGGACACCGGGGAGCTGTTTTAT.

As to this clonotype: This may be a read error: a much more frequent sequence differs by one nucleotide. This chain uses TRBV15 with TRBJ2-2, with D tentatively TRBD1 (6 bases). Germline lookup yields CDR1 LNHNV and CDR2 YYDKDF (reference sequence). CDR3 length: 15 residues. The CDR3 loop reads CATGSSGTMAGEPFF. As DNA, the CDR3 is TGTGCCACCGGCAGCTCCGGGACAATGGCCGGGGAGCCGTTTTTT.

The gene calls are TRBV6-5 and TRBJ2-7, with D possibly TRBD2 on 5 matching bases. V was cut by 4 bases and J by 5 bases, with 12 bases left in between. Germline-derived CDR1 and CDR2 are MNHEY and SVGAGI. The CDR3 runs 13 residues. The CDR3 nucleotides are TGTGCCAGCAGTTGCGAGGAGGTGCACGAGCAGTACTTC. Translating it yields CASSCEEVHEQYF.

V usage is TRBV29-1 and J usage is TRBJ2-7; tentative D call: TRBD2 (5 bases). Looked up from germline, CDR1 is SQVTM and CDR2 is ANQGSEA. There are 14 residues in the CDR3. The V gene lost 4 bases and the J gene lost 5 bases, with 18 bases spanning the gap. The CDR3 nucleotides read TGCAGCGTTGGAGAGGGTAGGACGCGCAACGAGCAGTACTTC. It yields the protein CSVGEGRTRNEQYF.

As regards this clonotype: This CDR3 fails to terminate in the conserved phenylalanine or tryptophan, so it likely reflects a read error. Because the CDR3's place on the DNA is in doubt, the DNA is left out and the CDR3 is given as listed by TCRdb. This CDR3 reads CASSLESGGTEAII. The chain recombines TRBV11-3 with TRBJ1-1; the DNA was not compared with TRBD1, the D call given in the table. The CDR3 totals 14 residues, both ends included. Germline loops: CDR1 SGHNT, CDR2 YENEEA.

In the case of this clonotype: The junction differs from germline at one of its ends, possibly a read error. This chain links TRBV10-3 with TRBJ2-5; D not certain. The CDR3 consists of 15 residues. Germline V gives CDR1 ENHRY, CDR2 SYGVKD. The CDR3 region is CAISESVARQETQYF. The CDR3 region has the DNA TGTGCAATCAGTGAGTCGGTTGCCAGGCAAGAGACCCAGTACTTC.

Points on this clonotype: A much larger clone sits a single nucleotide away, making a read error possible. V usage is TRBV29-1 and J usage is TRBJ2-1; 7 positions match TRBD2. CDR1 is SQVTM and CDR2 is ANQGSEA in the germline V gene. The V and J ends lost 7 bases and 16 bases, in that order; junction bases with no gene match: 16. The CDR3 is 12 residues long. The CDR3 here is CSAIRDYKERFF. The DNA of the CDR3 is TGCAGCGCCATAAGGGACTACAAAGAGCGATTCTTC.

As regards this clonotype: This likely comes from a read error, as the CDR3 has no conserved phenylalanine or tryptophan at its end. This CDR3 reads CSVAPALAGEYNEQFI. In DNA, the CDR3 is TGCAGTGTTGCCCCTGCACTAGCGGGAGAATACAATGAGCAGTTCATC. The chain joins TRBV29-1 to TRBJ2-1, with 11 positions matching TRBD2. Germline V gives CDR1 SQVTM, CDR2 ANQGSEA. The CDR3 is 16 residues long.

In the case of this clonotype: One junction end does not reproduce the germline sequence, and a read error may be involved. The V gene is TRBV5-6, the J gene TRBJ2-7, with 8 nucleotides matching TRBD1. CDR3 length: 13 residues. CDR1 is SGHDT, CDR2 YYEEEE, per germline. CDR3 residues: CTSSLRTGLLQYF. CDR3 sequence (DNA): TGTACCAGTAGCTTACGGACAGGGCTATTGCAGTACTTC.

The genes are TRBV7-8 and TRBJ2-7; TRBD2 is a possible D gene (5 bases). Trimming removed 5 bases from V and 10 bases from J, with 27 bases in between. This CDR3 contains 16 residues. Germline V gene lookup returns CDR1 SGHVS and CDR2 FQNEAQ. The CDR3 nucleotides read TGTGCCAGCAGCCCATTACTAGTGGGCGAAGGCCTCGAACAGTACTTC. Amino acids: CASSPLLVGEGLEQYF.

For this clonotype: One end of the junction is discordant with germline, which a read error may explain. V gene TRBV4-3 combines with J gene TRBJ1-2; no reliable D call. Germline V CDR1 and CDR2: LGHNA, YSLEER. The CDR3 is made up of 14 amino acids. CDR3 region: CANSAELEICGHTF. The CDR3 bases are TGCGCCAACAGCGCTGAGTTGGAGATCTGTGGCCACACCTTC.

This clonotype showed up just a few times. The chain carries TRBV14 and TRBJ2-7; D unresolved. V was clipped by 3 bases and J by 5 bases, with 5 bases between them. This CDR3 comprises 11 residues. Looked up from germline, CDR1 is SGHDN and CDR2 is FVKESK. The CDR3 region has the DNA TGTGCCAGCAGCCACCCCCACGAGCAGTACTTC. Amino acid sequence: CASSHPHEQYF.